This T cell receptor (beta chain) was recorded in a study of a mutant IDH1 vaccine in newly diagnosed glioma. Study-wide context: Administration of eight vaccinations to patients took place in weeks 1, 3, 5, 7, 11, 15, 19, 23. Patients got radiotherapy, temozolomide, or both beforehand, and most got both.

Documented time point: week 11, during vaccination. In the vaccine, a single dose held 300 ug of the mutant IDH1 20-mer peptide, along with topical imiquimod. The study enrolled donors with new WHO grade 3 or 4 IDH1-mutant, ATRX-lost astrocytomas. Repertoires were generated with immunoSEQ multiplex PCR, while TCRdb's copy carries only in-frame clones and drops some. The sample includes 55,000 to 70,000 clones, around 89% of them seen just once. Note on this clone: Its antigen is not identified.

This sequence originates from a man aged 40-49 years with glioma. The sample was PBMCs, taken from a glioma patient whose treatment included an IDH1 peptide vaccine.

Here the CDR3 reads CASSPTYRGEAFF. CDR3 nucleotides: TGTGCCAGCAGCCCGACCTACAGGGGTGAAGCTTTCTTT. This chain uses TRBV9 with TRBJ1-1, with 7 bases that match TRBD1. The V gene's germline CDR1 is SGDLS and CDR2 YYNGEE. J gave up 7 bases and V 4 bases, and 7 bases lay outside the gene matches. The CDR3 spans 13 residues. The whole variable domain, filled in from reference TRBV9 and TRBJ1-1, reads DSGVTQTPKHLITATGQRVTLRCSPRSGDLSVYWYQQSLDQGLQFLIQYYNGEERAKGNILERFSAQQFPDLHSELNLSSLELGDSALYFCASSPTYRGEAFFGQGTRLTVV.